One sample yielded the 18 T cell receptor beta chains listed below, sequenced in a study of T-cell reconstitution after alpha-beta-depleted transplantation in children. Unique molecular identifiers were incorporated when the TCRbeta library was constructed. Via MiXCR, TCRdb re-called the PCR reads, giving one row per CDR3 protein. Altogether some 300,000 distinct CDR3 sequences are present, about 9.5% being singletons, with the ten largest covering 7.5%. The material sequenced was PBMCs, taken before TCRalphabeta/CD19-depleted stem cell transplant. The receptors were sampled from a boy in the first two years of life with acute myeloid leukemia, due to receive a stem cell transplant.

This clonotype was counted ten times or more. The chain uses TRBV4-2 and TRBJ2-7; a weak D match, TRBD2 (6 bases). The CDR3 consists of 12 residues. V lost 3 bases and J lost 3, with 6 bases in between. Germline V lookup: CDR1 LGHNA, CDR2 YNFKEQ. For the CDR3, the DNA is TGTGCCAGCAGCCAGGAGGGCTACGAGCAGTACTTC. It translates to CASSQEGYEQYF.

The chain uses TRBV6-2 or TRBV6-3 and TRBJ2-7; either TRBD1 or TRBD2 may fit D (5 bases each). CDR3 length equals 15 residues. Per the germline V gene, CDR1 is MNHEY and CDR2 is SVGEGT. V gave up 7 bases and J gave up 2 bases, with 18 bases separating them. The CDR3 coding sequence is TGTGCCAGCATGTCCAGGGACCTCAAACCCTACGAGCAGTACTTC. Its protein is CASMSRDLKPYEQYF.

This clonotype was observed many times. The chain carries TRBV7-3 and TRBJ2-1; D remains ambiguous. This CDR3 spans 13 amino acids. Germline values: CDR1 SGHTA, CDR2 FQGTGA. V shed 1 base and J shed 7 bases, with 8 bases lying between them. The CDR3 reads CASSLSGRNEQFF. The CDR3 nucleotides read TGTGCCAGCAGCTTAAGTGGACGTAATGAGCAGTTCTTC.

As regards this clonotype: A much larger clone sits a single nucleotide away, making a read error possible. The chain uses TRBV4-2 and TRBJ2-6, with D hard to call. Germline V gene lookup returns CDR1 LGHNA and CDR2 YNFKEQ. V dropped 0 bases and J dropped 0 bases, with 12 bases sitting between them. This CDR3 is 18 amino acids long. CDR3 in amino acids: CASSQDSALRSGANVLTF. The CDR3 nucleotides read TGTGCCAGCAGCCAAGATAGTGCCCTGCGCTCTGGGGCCAACGTCCTGACTTTC.

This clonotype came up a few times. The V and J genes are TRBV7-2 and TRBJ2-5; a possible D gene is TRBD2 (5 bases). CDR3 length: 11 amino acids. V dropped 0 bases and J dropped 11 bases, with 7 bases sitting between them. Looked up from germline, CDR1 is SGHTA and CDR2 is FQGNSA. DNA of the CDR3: TGTGCCAGCAGCTTAGCCCGGGGTCAGTACTTC. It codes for CASSLARGQYF.

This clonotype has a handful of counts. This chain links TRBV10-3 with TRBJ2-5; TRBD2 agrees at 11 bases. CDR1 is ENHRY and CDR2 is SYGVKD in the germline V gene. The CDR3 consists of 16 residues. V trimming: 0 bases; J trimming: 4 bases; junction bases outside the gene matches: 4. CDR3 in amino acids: CAISESSSGGRETQYF. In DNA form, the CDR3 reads TGTGCCATCAGTGAGTCGTCTAGCGGGGGGAGAGAGACCCAGTACTTC.

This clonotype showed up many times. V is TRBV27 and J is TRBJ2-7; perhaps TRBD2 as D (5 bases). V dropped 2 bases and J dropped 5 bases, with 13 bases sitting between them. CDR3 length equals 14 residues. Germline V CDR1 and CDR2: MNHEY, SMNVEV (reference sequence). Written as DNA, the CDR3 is TGTGCCAGCAGTTTAAAGGGAGTCTGGGACGAGCAGTACTTC. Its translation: CASSLKGVWDEQYF.

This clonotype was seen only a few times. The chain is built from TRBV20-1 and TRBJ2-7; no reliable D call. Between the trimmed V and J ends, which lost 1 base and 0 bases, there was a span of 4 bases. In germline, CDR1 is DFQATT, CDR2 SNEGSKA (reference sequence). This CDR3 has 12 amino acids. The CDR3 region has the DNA TGCAGTGCTAGAGGACTCTCCTACGAGCAGTACTTC. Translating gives CSARGLSYEQYF.

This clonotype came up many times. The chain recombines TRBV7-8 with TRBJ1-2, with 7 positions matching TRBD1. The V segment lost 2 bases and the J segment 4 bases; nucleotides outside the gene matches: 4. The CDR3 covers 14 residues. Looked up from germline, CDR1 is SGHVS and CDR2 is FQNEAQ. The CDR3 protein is CASSLMAGGYGYTF. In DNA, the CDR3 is TGTGCCAGCAGCTTAATGGCAGGGGGCTATGGCTACACCTTC.

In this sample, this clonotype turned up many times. The CDR3 spells CASSSPPGGSYNEQFF. DNA for the CDR3: TGTGCCAGCAGCTCCCCACCCGGGGGGTCATACAATGAGCAGTTCTTC. The rearrangement uses TRBV7-2 and TRBJ2-1; 7 positions agree with TRBD2. CDR1 and CDR2 from the germline V gene are SGHTA and FQGNSA. The CDR3 contains 16 residues. Trimming at V came to 4 bases and at J to 4 bases, leaving 10 bases not matched to a gene. The whole variable domain, filled in from reference TRBV7-2 and TRBJ2-1, reads GAGVSQSPSNKVTEKGKDVELRCDPISGHTALYWYRQSLGQGLEFLIYFQGNSAPDKSGLPSDRFSAERTGGSVSTLTIQRTQQEDSAVYLCASSSPPGGSYNEQFFGPGTRLTVL.

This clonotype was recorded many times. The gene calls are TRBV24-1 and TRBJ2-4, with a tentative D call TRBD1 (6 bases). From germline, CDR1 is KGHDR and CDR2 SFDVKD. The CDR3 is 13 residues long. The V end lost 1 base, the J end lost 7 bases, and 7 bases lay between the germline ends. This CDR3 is CATSDLTGNIQYF. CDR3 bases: TGTGCCACCAGTGATTTAACAGGGAACATTCAGTACTTC.

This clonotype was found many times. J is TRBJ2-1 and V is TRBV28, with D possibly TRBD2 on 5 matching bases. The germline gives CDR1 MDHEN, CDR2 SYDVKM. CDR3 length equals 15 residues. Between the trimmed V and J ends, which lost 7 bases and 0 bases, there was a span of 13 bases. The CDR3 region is CASTSGGSSYNEQFF. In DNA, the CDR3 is TGTGCCAGCACCTCGGGCGGGTCCTCCTACAATGAGCAGTTCTTC.

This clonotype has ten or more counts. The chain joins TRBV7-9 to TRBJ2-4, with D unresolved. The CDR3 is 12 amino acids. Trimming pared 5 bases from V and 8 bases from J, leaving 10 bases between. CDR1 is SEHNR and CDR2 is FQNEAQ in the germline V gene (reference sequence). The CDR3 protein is CASSGVGYIQYF. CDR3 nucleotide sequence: TGTGCCAGCAGCGGGGTAGGGTACATTCAGTACTTC.

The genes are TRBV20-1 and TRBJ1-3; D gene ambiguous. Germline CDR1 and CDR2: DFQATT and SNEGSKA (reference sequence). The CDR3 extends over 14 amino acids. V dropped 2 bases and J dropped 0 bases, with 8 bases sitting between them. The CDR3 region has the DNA TGCAGTGCTAGACGACGGCACTCTGGAAACACCATATATTTT. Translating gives CSARRRHSGNTIYF.

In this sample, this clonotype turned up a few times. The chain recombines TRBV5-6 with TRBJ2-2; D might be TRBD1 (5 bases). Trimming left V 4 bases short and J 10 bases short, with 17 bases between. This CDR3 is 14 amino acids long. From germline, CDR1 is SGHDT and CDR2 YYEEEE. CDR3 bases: TGTGCCAGCAGCCCCCTAGGGGTTGGTGAGGAGCTGTTTTTT. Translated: CASSPLGVGEELFF. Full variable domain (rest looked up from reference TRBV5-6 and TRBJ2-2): DAGVTQSPTHLIKTRGQQVTLRCSPKSGHDTVSWYQQALGQGPQFIFQYYEEEERQRGNFPDRFSGHQFPNYSSELNVNALLLGDSALYLCASSPLGVGEELFFGEGSRLTVL.

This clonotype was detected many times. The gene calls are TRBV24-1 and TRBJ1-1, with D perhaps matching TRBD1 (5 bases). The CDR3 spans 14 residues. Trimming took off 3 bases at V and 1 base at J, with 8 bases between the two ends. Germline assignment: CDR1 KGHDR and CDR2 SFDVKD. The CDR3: CATSDKGRNTEAFF. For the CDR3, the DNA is TGTGCCACCAGTGATAAGGGGAGGAACACTGAAGCTTTCTTT.

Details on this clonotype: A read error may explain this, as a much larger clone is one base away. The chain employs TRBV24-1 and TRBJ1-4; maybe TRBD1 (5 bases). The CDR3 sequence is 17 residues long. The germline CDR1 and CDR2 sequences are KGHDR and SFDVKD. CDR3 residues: CATSDSGQLTTNEKPFF. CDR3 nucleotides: TGTGCCACCAGTGATTCGGGGCAGCTGACAACTAATGAAAAACCGTTTTTT.

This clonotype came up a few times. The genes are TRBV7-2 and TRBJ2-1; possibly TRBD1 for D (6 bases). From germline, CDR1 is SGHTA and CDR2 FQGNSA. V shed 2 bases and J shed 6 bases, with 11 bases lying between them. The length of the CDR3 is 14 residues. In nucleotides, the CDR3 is TGTGCCAGCAGCTTACAGGGGCCTCGCAATGAGCAGTTCTTC. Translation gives CASSLQGPRNEQFF.